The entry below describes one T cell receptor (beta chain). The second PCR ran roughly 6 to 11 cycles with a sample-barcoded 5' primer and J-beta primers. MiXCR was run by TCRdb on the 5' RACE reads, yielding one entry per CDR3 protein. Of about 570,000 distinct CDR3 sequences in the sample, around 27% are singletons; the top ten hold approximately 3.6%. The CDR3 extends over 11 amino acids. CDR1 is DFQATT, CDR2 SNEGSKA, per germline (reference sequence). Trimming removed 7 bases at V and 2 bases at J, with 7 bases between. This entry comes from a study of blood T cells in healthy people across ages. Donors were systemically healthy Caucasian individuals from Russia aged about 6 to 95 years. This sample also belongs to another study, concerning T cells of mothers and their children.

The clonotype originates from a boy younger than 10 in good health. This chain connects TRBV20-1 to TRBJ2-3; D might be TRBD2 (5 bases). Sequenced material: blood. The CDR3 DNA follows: TGCAGTGTGCGGGTCACAGATACGCAGTATTTT. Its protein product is CSVRVTDTQYF.